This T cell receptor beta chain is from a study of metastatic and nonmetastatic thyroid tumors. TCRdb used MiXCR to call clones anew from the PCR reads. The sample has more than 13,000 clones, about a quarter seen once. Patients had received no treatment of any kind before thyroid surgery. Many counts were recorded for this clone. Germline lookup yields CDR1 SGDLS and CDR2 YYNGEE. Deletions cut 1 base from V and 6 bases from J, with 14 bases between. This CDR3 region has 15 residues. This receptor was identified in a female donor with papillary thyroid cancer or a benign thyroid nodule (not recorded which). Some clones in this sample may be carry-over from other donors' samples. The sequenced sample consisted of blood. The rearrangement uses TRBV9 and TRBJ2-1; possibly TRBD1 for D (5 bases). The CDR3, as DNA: TGTGCCAGCAGCGTATCGGCAGGGTTTGGCAATGAGCAGTTCTTC. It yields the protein CASSVSAGFGNEQFF.